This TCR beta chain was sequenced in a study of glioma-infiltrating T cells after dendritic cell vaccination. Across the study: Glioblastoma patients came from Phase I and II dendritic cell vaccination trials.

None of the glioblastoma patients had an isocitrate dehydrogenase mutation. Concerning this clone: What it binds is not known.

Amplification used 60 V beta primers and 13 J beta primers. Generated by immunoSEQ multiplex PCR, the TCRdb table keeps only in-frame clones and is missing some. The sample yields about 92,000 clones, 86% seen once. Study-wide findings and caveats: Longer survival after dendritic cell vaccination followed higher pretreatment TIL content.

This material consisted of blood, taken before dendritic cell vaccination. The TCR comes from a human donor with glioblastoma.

The CDR3 nucleotides read TGTGCCAGCAGCGCCCCAATAGTGGGGACTAGCGGGTTATTTCCACCTGGGGCCAACGTCCTGACTTTC. It encodes CASSAPIVGTSGLFPPGANVLTF. The chain recombines TRBV9 with TRBJ2-6, with TRBD2 matching over 12 bases. The CDR3 extends over 23 amino acids. Germline-derived CDR1 and CDR2 are SGDLS and YYNGEE. J gave up 2 bases and V 3 bases, and 21 bases lay outside the gene matches.